Following are 26 T cell receptor beta chains from one sample sequenced in a study of blood T cell repertoires in COVID-19. The method was immunoSEQ multiplex PCR; TCRdb's version includes in-frame clones alone and lacks a portion of them. The data hold around 130,000 clones, with roughly 84% observed a single time. Sequenced material: peripheral blood. Receptors originate from a man between 60 and 75 years old with acute or convalescent COVID-19.

This chain uses TRBV29-1 with TRBJ2-1; D gene uncertain. The CDR3 spans 11 residues. Per germline, CDR1 SQVTM and CDR2 ANQGSEA. V was pared by 3 bases and J by 7 bases, with 7 bases between. CDR3: CSVDLFNEQFF. CDR3 DNA sequence: TGCAGCGTTGATTTATTTAATGAGCAGTTCTTC.

In its sample, this clone was seen once. The chain carries TRBV30 and TRBJ2-7; D may be TRBD2 (6 bases). The germline CDR1 and CDR2 sequences are GTSNPN and SVGIG (reference sequence). Trimming left V 2 bases short and J 10 bases short, with 18 bases between. The CDR3 consists of 13 residues. CDR3 nucleotides: TGTGCCTGGAGTTTAGGGACTCCCGCCGTCCAGTACTTC. This encodes CAWSLGTPAVQYF.

This clone was detected only a few times. V and J are TRBV18 and TRBJ2-1; TRBD1 matches at 10 bases. The junction had 3 bases not matched to a gene; V was cut back by 3 bases and J by 7 bases. The CDR3 totals 14 residues. The germline V gene encodes CDR1 KGHSH and CDR2 LQKENI. The CDR3 region is CASSPSDRGNEQFF. DNA of the CDR3: TGTGCCAGCTCACCCTCGGACAGGGGGAATGAGCAGTTCTTC. Filled out from reference TRBV18 and TRBJ2-1, the complete variable domain reads NAGVMQNPRHLVRRRGQEARLRCSPMKGHSHVYWYRQLPEEGLKFMVYLQKENIIDESGMPKERFSAEFPKEGPSILRIQQVVRGDSAAYFCASSPSDRGNEQFFGPGTRLTVL.

The J gene is TRBJ2-6, the V gene TRBV24-1; 9 nucleotides line up with TRBD1. Germline values: CDR1 KGHDR, CDR2 SFDVKD. There are 18 residues in the CDR3. V lost 4 bases, J lost 0 bases, and 6 bases stayed unmatched. In nucleotides, the CDR3 is TGTGCCACCAGTGACCCCGGGACAGGGACCTCTGGGGCCAACGTCCTGACTTTC. Encoded protein: CATSDPGTGTSGANVLTF.

The V gene is TRBV25-1, the J gene TRBJ2-1, with 8 positions matching TRBD1. The V segment lost 5 bases and the J segment 2 bases; nucleotides outside the gene matches: 2. Germline CDR1 MGHDK, CDR2 SYGVNS. The CDR3 covers 14 residues. Here the CDR3 reads CASSRQGTYNEQFF. The DNA for the CDR3 is TGTGCCAGCAGTCGACAGGGGACCTACAATGAGCAGTTCTTC.

This clone appeared a few times. The chain has TRBV29-1 and TRBJ1-2; TRBD1 is a possible D gene (5 bases). The CDR3 sequence is 13 residues long. Germline CDR1 and CDR2: SQVTM and ANQGSEA. The V end was cut by 8 bases, the J end by 5 bases, with 18 bases between. The CDR3 sequence is CSFRTQGDYGYTF. Written as DNA, the CDR3 is TGCAGCTTCCGGACCCAAGGGGATTATGGCTACACCTTC. Full variable domain (outside the CDR3, taken from reference TRBV29-1 and TRBJ1-2): SAVISQKPSRDICQRGTSLTIQCQVDSQVTMMFWYRQQPGQSLTLIATANQGSEATYESGFVIDKFPISRPNLTFSTLTVSNMSPEDSSIYLCSFRTQGDYGYTFGSGTRLTVV.

The chain is built from TRBV27 and TRBJ2-7, with D perhaps matching TRBD2 (5 bases). V was pared by 6 bases and J by 2 bases, with 14 bases between. The germline V gene has CDR1 MNHEY and CDR2 SMNVEV (reference sequence). The CDR3 runs 14 residues. In DNA, the CDR3 is TGTGCCAGCAGGGCAATCGGGGATCCCTACGAGCAGTACTTC. As protein: CASRAIGDPYEQYF.

This clone showed up just a few times. Here the CDR3 reads CATSDRGGQSLDTQYF. Written as DNA, the CDR3 is TGTGCCACCAGTGACCGGGGGGGACAGTCCCTAGATACGCAGTATTTT. The chain uses TRBV24-1 and TRBJ2-3, with D perhaps TRBD2 (8 bases). This CDR3 spans 16 amino acids. Germline CDR1 is KGHDR and CDR2 is SFDVKD. Trimming took off 4 bases at V and 5 bases at J, with 18 bases between the two ends.

The V call is TRBV19, the J call TRBJ2-4; TRBD1 matches 7 bases. J gave up 4 bases and V 3 bases, and 3 bases lay outside the gene matches. The CDR3 covers 14 residues. Germline V lookup: CDR1 LNHDA, CDR2 SQIVND (reference sequence). This CDR3 is CASSMPGQKNIQYF. The CDR3 region has the DNA TGTGCCAGTAGTATGCCGGGACAGAAAAACATTCAGTACTTC.

Concerning this clone itself: Other DNA sequences from this sample encode an identical CDR3 as well. This sequence joins TRBV18 and TRBJ1-2; the match to TRBD1 covers 7 bases. CDR3 size: 15 residues. V lost 3 bases and J lost 4; bases outside the gene matches: 8. The germline CDR1 and CDR2 sequences are KGHSH and LQKENI. CDR3 sequence reads: CASSPNGQEGYGYTF. Here the CDR3 DNA reads TGTGCCAGCTCACCGAACGGACAGGAAGGCTATGGCTACACCTTC.

V usage is TRBV5-1 and J usage is TRBJ1-2, with D possibly TRBD1 on 6 matching bases. Trimming stripped 0 bases from V and 7 bases from J, with 16 bases between. The germline V gene has CDR1 SGHRS and CDR2 YFSETQ. The CDR3 is 15 residues long. The DNA for the CDR3 is TGCGCCAGCAGCTTGGACAGGGCACAATCGGGTGGCTACACCTTC. Translation gives CASSLDRAQSGGYTF.

This chain joins TRBV7-3 and TRBJ2-1, with TRBD2 identical over 7 bases. The trim removed 5 bases at V and 3 bases at J, leaving 4 bases unmatched. CDR3 length: 14 residues. Germline assignment: CDR1 SGHTA and CDR2 FQGTGA. Here the CDR3 reads CASSPGLRYNEQFF. The CDR3 bases are TGTGCCAGCAGCCCGGGACTACGCTACAATGAGCAGTTCTTC.

This clone appeared a few times. The gene calls are TRBV6-6 and TRBJ1-4, with no clear D. V lost 2 bases and J lost 0, with 7 bases in between. In germline, CDR1 is MNHNY, CDR2 SVGAGI (reference sequence). The CDR3 contains 15 residues. CDR3 sequence: CASSYTQATNEKLFF. The CDR3 coding sequence is TGTGCCAGCAGTTACACCCAGGCAACTAATGAAAAACTGTTTTTT.

The chain combines TRBV7-9 with TRBJ1-2; 9 bases are shared with TRBD1. Germline trimming cut 1 base from V and 6 bases from J; bases unmatched to any gene: 3. Germline CDR1 is SEHNR and CDR2 is FQNEAQ (reference sequence). The CDR3 covers 14 residues. CDR3 nucleotides: TGTGCCAGCAGCTTAGTAGGGACAGGGAATGGCTACACCTTC. Protein sequence: CASSLVGTGNGYTF.

The rearrangement joins TRBV23-1 to TRBJ2-7; perhaps TRBD2 as D (5 bases). TRBV23-1 is an ORF, and what it does is uncertain. The CDR3 extends over 14 amino acids. Trimming stripped 0 bases from V and 4 bases from J, with 10 bases between. The CDR3 protein is CASSQSTAVYEQYF. Written as DNA, the CDR3 is TGCGCCAGCAGTCAATCAACAGCGGTTTACGAGCAGTACTTC.

The genes are TRBV7-3 and TRBJ2-3, with a possible D match to TRBD2 (6 bases). The CDR3 covers 16 residues. V dropped 2 bases and J dropped 0 bases, with 12 bases sitting between them. CDR1 SGHTA and CDR2 FQGTGA come from the germline V gene. CDR3 loop: CASSLGRGLSTDTQYF. The CDR3 DNA is TGTGCCAGCAGCTTAGGTAGAGGACTAAGCACAGATACGCAGTATTTT.

The chain combines TRBV28 with TRBJ2-7; 12 bases align to TRBD2. The CDR3 loop spans 14 amino acids. With 6 bases clipped from V and 3 bases from J, the junction kept 3 bases outside the gene matches. Germline assignment: CDR1 MDHEN and CDR2 SYDVKM. The CDR3 bases are TGTGCCAGCAGCAGACTAGCGGGGGTCTACGAGCAGTACTTC. This translates into CASSRLAGVYEQYF.

V is TRBV19 and J is TRBJ1-2; 8 nucleotides align to TRBD1. CDR1 is LNHDA and CDR2 is SQIVND in the germline V gene (reference sequence). There are 15 residues in the CDR3. Trimming at V came to 7 bases and at J to 2 bases, leaving 9 bases not matched to a gene. In DNA, the CDR3 is TGTGCCAGTACCCCGGGACAGGCGCCCAACTATGGCTACACCTTC. Translated, it gives CASTPGQAPNYGYTF.

The chain has TRBV7-8 and TRBJ2-5, with 9 bases that match TRBD1. The CDR3 spans 13 residues. The junction had 9 bases not matched to a gene; V was cut back by 7 bases and J by 9 bases. Germline V gene lookup returns CDR1 SGHVS and CDR2 FQNEAQ. The CDR3 coding sequence is TGTGCCAGCAAAGGACAGGGGCAAGTGGCCCAGTACTTC. Translation gives CASKGQGQVAQYF.

The chain recombines TRBV19 with TRBJ1-2; weak D call: TRBD1 (5 bases). Germline V gene lookup returns CDR1 LNHDA and CDR2 SQIVND (reference sequence). The CDR3 has 15 amino acids. The V gene lost 1 base and the J gene lost 8 bases, with 17 bases spanning the gap. CDR3 nucleotide sequence: TGTGCCAGTAGTATAGTCCCCAGGGATAGATTCGGCTACACCTTC. It codes for CASSIVPRDRFGYTF. Full variable domain (remainder filled in from reference TRBV19 and TRBJ1-2): DGGITQSPKYLFRKEGQNVTLSCEQNLNHDAMYWYRQDPGQGLRLIYYSQIVNDFQKGDIAEGYSVSREKKESFPLTVTSAQKNPTAFYLCASSIVPRDRFGYTFGSGTRLTVV.

CDR3 DNA sequence: TGTGCCAGCAGCAAGAGCGGGGGCCCCTACGAGCAGTACTTC. Amino acid sequence: CASSKSGGPYEQYF. The chain recombines TRBV7-2 with TRBJ2-7, with 8 positions matching TRBD2. The CDR3 loop spans 14 amino acids. Losses at the gene ends were 5 bases for V and 2 bases for J; bases not matched to a gene: 5. Germline CDR1 SGHTA, CDR2 FQGNSA.

The chain couples TRBV11-3 to TRBJ2-5, with 7 bases identical to TRBD1. The ends lost 4 bases at V and 5 bases at J; junction bases unmatched: 10. This CDR3 has 15 amino acids. Looked up from germline, CDR1 is SGHNT and CDR2 is YENEEA. This CDR3 reads CASSYGKQGLETQYF. In nucleotides, the CDR3 is TGTGCCAGCAGCTACGGCAAACAGGGGCTGGAGACCCAGTACTTC. Full variable domain (remainder filled in from reference TRBV11-3 and TRBJ2-5): EAGVVQSPRYKIIEKKQPVAFWCNPISGHNTLYWYLQNLGQGPELLIRYENEEAVDDSQLPKDRFSAERLKGVDSTLKIQPAELGDSAVYLCASSYGKQGLETQYFGPGTRLLVL.

The J gene is TRBJ2-7, the V gene TRBV5-4; 9 nucleotides agree with TRBD1. The CDR3 contains 15 residues. CDR1 and CDR2 from the germline V gene are SGHNT and YYREEE (reference sequence). The ends lost 2 bases at V and 1 base at J; junction bases unmatched: 4. Here the CDR3 DNA reads TGTGCCAGCAGCTTCGGACAGGGGCGGTCCTACGAGCAGTACTTC. Its protein product is CASSFGQGRSYEQYF.

The chain carries TRBV7-9 and TRBJ1-5; 7 nucleotides match TRBD1. The CDR3 extends over 13 amino acids. V dropped 1 base and J dropped 6; count of bases not matched to a gene: 0. Germline V gives CDR1 SEHNR, CDR2 FQNEAQ (reference sequence). This chain's CDR3 is CASSLEGAQPQHF. As DNA, the CDR3 is TGTGCCAGCAGCTTAGAGGGGGCTCAGCCCCAGCATTTT.

The V gene is TRBV2, the J gene TRBJ1-2, with 7 positions matching TRBD1. Germline V gene data show CDR1 as SNHLY and CDR2 as FYNNEI. The CDR3 is 15 amino acids. V lost 4 bases, J lost 8 bases, and 13 bases stayed unmatched. The chain's CDR3 is CASSVPQKQGNGYTF. The CDR3 bases are TGTGCCAGCAGTGTACCCCAAAAACAGGGGAACGGCTACACCTTC.

This chain links TRBV9 with TRBJ2-7, with 8 bases aligning to TRBD2. J gave up 6 bases and V 0 bases, and 8 bases lay outside the gene matches. The CDR3 length is 15 residues. Germline CDR1 is SGDLS and CDR2 is YYNGEE. The CDR3 loop is CASSVDTGGRSEQYF. Written as DNA, the CDR3 is TGTGCCAGCAGCGTAGATACGGGGGGGCGTTCCGAGCAGTACTTC.